The next 11 T cell receptor beta chains were all read from a single sample in a study of blood T cells in healthy people across ages. Then a second PCR, running about 6 to 12 cycles, was carried out with a sample-barcoded 5' primer and a J-beta primer mix. TCRdb re-analysed the 5' RACE reads in MiXCR, keeping a single row per CDR3 protein. The sample lists some 670,000 distinct CDR3 sequences, more than 45% occurring once. The sequencing sample was made of blood. These receptors all stem from a woman of 80 years or more in good health.

V and J are TRBV20-1 and TRBJ2-1; 9 bases line up with TRBD1. The germline CDR1 and CDR2 sequences are DFQATT and SNEGSKA (reference sequence). CDR3 size: 13 residues. V gave up 6 bases and J gave up 5 bases; unmatched junction bases: 5. The CDR3 is CSAEGQGDNEQFF. CDR3 sequence (DNA): TGCAGTGCCGAGGGACAGGGAGACAATGAGCAGTTCTTC.

The chain employs TRBV6-6 and TRBJ2-7; tentatively, D is TRBD1 (6 bases). V was cut by 6 bases and J by 2 bases, with 20 bases left in between. From germline, CDR1 is MNHNY and CDR2 SVGAGI (reference sequence). This CDR3 has 16 amino acids. CDR3 in amino acids: CASSYPTGVGTYEQYF. The CDR3 coding sequence is TGTGCCAGCAGCTATCCGACAGGTGTTGGAACCTACGAGCAGTACTTC.

The chain carries TRBV27 and TRBJ2-7; D remains unclear. V lost 7 bases to trimming and J lost 0 bases, with 13 bases between them. Germline CDR1 is MNHEY and CDR2 is SMNVEV (reference sequence). This CDR3 spans 14 amino acids. CDR3 loop: CASTPQTNSYEQYF. CDR3 coding DNA: TGTGCCAGCACCCCGCAAACAAACTCCTACGAGCAGTACTTC.

J is TRBJ2-7 and V is TRBV27; TRBD2 matches at 14 bases. The ends lost 5 bases at V and 4 bases at J; junction bases unmatched: 7. This CDR3 is 16 amino acids long. CDR1 MNHEY and CDR2 SMNVEV come from the germline V gene (reference sequence). CDR3 nucleotide sequence: TGTGCCAGCAGTGCACGGACTAGCGGGAGGTGGTACGAGCAGTACTTC. Translated: CASSARTSGRWYEQYF.

The CDR3 sequence is CASGKDRGTDEQYF. CDR3 DNA sequence: TGTGCCAGCGGGAAAGACAGGGGGACGGACGAGCAGTACTTC. The chain carries TRBV2 and TRBJ2-4, with TRBD1 matching 9 bases. TRBJ2-7 matches the DNA end more closely, so the J call is doubtful. Per germline, CDR1 SNHLY and CDR2 FYNNEI. The CDR3 is 14 residues long.

The sample holds many counts of this clonotype. This sequence joins TRBV10-3 and TRBJ1-1, with 8 bases lining up with TRBD1. This CDR3 has 16 amino acids. The germline V gene encodes CDR1 ENHRY and CDR2 SYGVKD. J gave up 5 bases and V 7 bases, and 15 bases lay outside the gene matches. The CDR3 spells CAIMPLLGQGKTEAFF. In DNA form, the CDR3 reads TGTGCCATCATGCCTTTACTTGGACAGGGAAAAACTGAAGCTTTCTTT.

This rearrangement joins TRBV29-1 to TRBJ2-5; D ambiguous. CDR3 length equals 13 residues. V was cut by 4 bases and J by 3 bases, with 12 bases left in between. Germline CDR1 is SQVTM and CDR2 is ANQGSEA. The CDR3 spells CSVGRLLKETQYF. CDR3 bases: TGCAGCGTTGGTCGGCTACTAAAAGAGACCCAGTACTTC.

The gene calls are TRBV4-3 and TRBJ2-7; D perhaps matches TRBD1 (5 bases). V gave up 0 bases and J gave up 4 bases, with 13 bases separating them. CDR1 is LGHNA, CDR2 YSLEER, per germline. The length of the CDR3 is 15 residues. CDR3 amino acids: CASSQDRTHRYEQYF. The DNA of the CDR3 is TGCGCCAGCAGCCAAGATAGAACCCACAGGTACGAGCAGTACTTC.

This clonotype occurred many times. The rearrangement uses TRBV6-5 and TRBJ1-2; tentatively, D is TRBD1 (5 bases). This CDR3 region has 15 residues. Between the trimmed V and J ends, which lost 5 bases and 4 bases, there was a span of 17 bases. Per the germline V gene, CDR1 is MNHEY and CDR2 is SVGAGI. The CDR3 reads CASSAFQGRAYGYTF. CDR3 nucleotide sequence: TGTGCCAGCAGTGCCTTCCAGGGCCGGGCCTATGGCTACACCTTC.

Turning to this clonotype: It may be a read error: a sequence one base away is much more abundant. The chain joins TRBV7-8 to TRBJ2-5; 12 nucleotides line up with TRBD2. V dropped 5 bases and J dropped 11; count of bases not matched to a gene: 15. This CDR3 is 16 amino acids long. The V gene's germline CDR1 is SGHVS and CDR2 FQNEAQ. The CDR3 is CASSTRLAGAHNEQYF. In nucleotides, the CDR3 is TGTGCCAGCAGCACCCGACTAGCGGGAGCCCACAATGAGCAGTACTTC.

This clonotype occurred many times. This rearrangement joins TRBV6-5 to TRBJ1-5, with D unclear. The CDR3 spans 17 residues. The germline V gene has CDR1 MNHEY and CDR2 SVGAGI. V dropped 0 bases and J dropped 0 bases, with 12 bases sitting between them. The CDR3, as DNA: TGTGCCAGCAGTTACTCTGGGTCCGGGCTTAGCAATCAGCCCCAGCATTTT. It encodes CASSYSGSGLSNQPQHF.